Sequencing of this T cell receptor beta chain was carried out in a study of blood T cells in healthy people across ages. Study-level points and caveats: Across the age range, TCR beta diversity per million T cells fell in a roughly linear way.

Healthy Caucasians from Russia aged about 6 to 90 served as donors. Per-sample PBMC isolation yielded at least 6.5 million cells. The CDR3 is 15 amino acids. Looked up from germline, CDR1 is MNHEY and CDR2 is SMNVEV (reference sequence). Trimming shortened V by 2 bases and J by 4 bases, and 13 bases separated the two germline ends. This clonotype was seen more than once but under ten times. No antigen is known for it. Then a second PCR, running roughly 7 to 11 cycles, was carried out with a sample-barcoded 5' primer and a J-beta primer mix. A template-switch adaptor containing 12 random nucleotides labeled each cDNA molecule. TCRdb re-analysed the 5' RACE reads in MiXCR, keeping a single row per CDR3 protein. The sample contains about 1 million distinct CDR3 sequences, around 43% of which appear only once.

The material sequenced was blood. This chain joins TRBV27 and TRBJ2-3, with D possibly being TRBD2 (6 bases). The TCR comes from an older woman in good health. CDR3 DNA sequence: TGTGCCAGCAGTTTAAACCGGGAGCCGGCAGATACGCAGTATTTT. Translating it yields CASSLNREPADTQYF.